The 4 T cell receptor beta chains in this list originate from one sample, sequenced in a study of response to subunit inactivated influenza vaccine. In TCRdb, the RT-PCR reads were re-called with MiXCR into one record per CDR3 protein. This table has more than 550,000 distinct CDR3 sequences, 11% appearing once. These data are also associated with another study on T cells expressing NK-cell markers. That publication notes: The authors made TCR beta cDNA libraries by 5'RACE template switching. This switching added a universal primer site and UMIs.

Sequenced material: PBMCs from blood, taken on the day of vaccination. These receptors all stem from a man over 45 who received an inactivated influenza vaccine.

The chain employs TRBV7-3 and TRBJ2-1; the D gene is possibly TRBD2 (6 bases). The CDR3 length is 15 residues. Germline V gives CDR1 SGHTA, CDR2 FQGTGA. Deletions cut 1 base from V and 4 bases from J, with 11 bases between. The DNA of the CDR3 is TGTGCCAGCAGCTTAAGCGGAGGGGATTACAATGAGCAGTTCTTC. Translating it yields CASSLSGGDYNEQFF. Full variable domain (missing parts from reference TRBV7-3 and TRBJ2-1): GAGVSQTPSNKVTEKGKYVELRCDPISGHTALYWYRQSLGQGPEFLIYFQGTGAADDSGLPNDRFFAVRPEGSVSTLKIQRTERGDSAVYLCASSLSGGDYNEQFFGPGTRLTVL.

This clonotype was seen a handful of times. The chain carries TRBV3-1 and TRBJ2-2; 11 nucleotides agree with TRBD1. CDR1 and CDR2 from the germline V gene are LGHDT and YNNKEL (reference sequence). V was clipped by 4 bases and J by 0 bases; unmatched bases: 1. There are 16 residues in the CDR3. CDR3 residues: CASSRDRGANTGELFF. CDR3 coding DNA: TGTGCCAGCAGCCGGGACAGGGGGGCGAACACCGGGGAGCTGTTTTTT.

This clonotype was found a few times. This sequence joins TRBV7-9 and TRBJ2-7; tentative D call: TRBD1 (6 bases). The V end was cut by 6 bases, the J end by 2 bases, with 14 bases between. The V gene's germline CDR1 is SEHNR and CDR2 FQNEAQ (reference sequence). The CDR3 runs to 14 residues. The CDR3 loop reads CASSPWTEPYEQYF. The CDR3 region has the DNA TGTGCCAGCAGTCCCTGGACAGAGCCCTACGAGCAGTACTTC.

This chain's CDR3 is CASSESSGELFF. The CDR3 DNA follows: TGTGCCAGCAGTGAATCGTCCGGGGAGCTGTTTTTT. The chain employs TRBV25-1 and TRBJ2-2, with D hard to call. V was pared by 1 base and J by 6 bases, with 3 bases between. The CDR3 has 12 residues. Germline assignment: CDR1 MGHDK and CDR2 SYGVNS.